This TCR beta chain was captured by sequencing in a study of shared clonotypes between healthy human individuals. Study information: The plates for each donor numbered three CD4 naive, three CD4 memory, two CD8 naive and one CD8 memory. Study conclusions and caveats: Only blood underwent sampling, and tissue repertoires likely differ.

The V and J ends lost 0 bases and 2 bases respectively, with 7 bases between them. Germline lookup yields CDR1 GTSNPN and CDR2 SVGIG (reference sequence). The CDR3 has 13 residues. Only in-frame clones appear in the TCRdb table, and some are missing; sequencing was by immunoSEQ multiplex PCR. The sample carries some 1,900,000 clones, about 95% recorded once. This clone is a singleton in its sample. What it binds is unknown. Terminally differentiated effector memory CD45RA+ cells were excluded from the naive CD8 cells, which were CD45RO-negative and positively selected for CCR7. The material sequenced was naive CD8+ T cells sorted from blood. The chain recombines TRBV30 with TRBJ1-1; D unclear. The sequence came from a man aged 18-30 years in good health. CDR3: CAWSVSDNTEAFF. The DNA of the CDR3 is TGTGCCTGGAGTGTAAGCGATAACACTGAAGCTTTCTTT.